This TCR beta chain was profiled in a study of T cell changes during pregnancy in multiple sclerosis. The V gene's germline CDR1 is SNHLY and CDR2 FYNNEI. V shed 8 bases and J shed 3 bases, with 13 bases lying between them. The CDR3 loop spans 13 amino acids. Measured with immunoSEQ multiplex PCR; TCRdb has only the in-frame clones, and not every one. Of tens of thousands of clones in the sample, more than 75% are singletons; the top ten hold approximately 1.5%. This receptor was obtained from a female donor in good health, enrolled as a control in a pregnancy study. The V gene is TRBV2, the J gene TRBJ2-5; a possible D gene is TRBD2 (5 bases). This specimen consisted of peripheral blood, obtained in the third trimester of pregnancy. CDR3 sequence: CASGSQNKETQYF. In DNA, the CDR3 is TGTGCCAGCGGGAGCCAAAACAAAGAGACCCAGTACTTC.